This TCR beta chain appears in the sequencing data of a study of response to subunit inactivated influenza vaccine. The study's findings and limits: Authors suggested that a seasonal influenza vaccination recruits few new T cells each time.

In TCRdb, the RT-PCR reads were re-called with MiXCR into one record per CDR3 protein. The profile covers roughly 760,000 distinct CDR3 sequences, with 21% appearing a single time and more than 8.5% taken by the ten largest. The sample holds a few counts of this clonotype. The antigen remains undetermined. The V gene's germline CDR1 is LGHNA and CDR2 YSLEER. The V and J ends lost 5 bases and 2 bases respectively, with 8 bases between them. The CDR3 sequence is 13 residues long. The specimen comprised PBMCs from blood, sampled roughly 5 days after vaccination. V and J are TRBV4-3 and TRBJ2-3; D call uncertain. This TCR came from a man in his fifties who received an inactivated influenza vaccine. The CDR3 sequence: CASSDANTDTQYF. CDR3 in DNA: TGCGCCAGCAGCGACGCTAACACAGATACGCAGTATTTT.